A selection of T cell receptor beta chains follows, all from one sample in a study of beta chain features in type 1 diabetes. Using immunoSEQ multiplex PCR, the repertoire was profiled, and TCRdb retains in-frame clones only, with some absent. The repertoire holds roughly 340,000 clones, with roughly 14% as singletons. Sequenced material: naive CD4+ T cells from blood. These receptors all stem from a woman aged 18-30 years with type 1 diabetes. The CDR3 runs from the conserved cysteine through the conserved F or W. Each record gives: V gene, D gene, clone size, J gene, CDR3 DNA, CDR3 protein. D genes are given only for firm matches. The listing skips clone size in some rows; elsewhere it reads once, few, many or a size class.

v_call: TRBV5-1
d_call: TRBD2
clone_size: -
j_call: TRBJ2-7
cdr3_nt: TGCGCCAGCAGCTGGGAGGTACCGGGACTAGCTTATTTC
cdr3_aa: CASSWEVPGLAYF

v_call: TRBV19
d_call: -
clone_size: few
j_call: TRBJ1-3
cdr3_nt: TGTGCCAGTAGTATACGTGGAAACACCATATATTTT
cdr3_aa: CASSIRGNTIYF

v_call: TRBV14
d_call: TRBD2
clone_size: few
j_call: TRBJ2-1
cdr3_nt: TGTGCCAGCAGGAGGACGGGACTAGTAAATGAGCAGTTCTTC
cdr3_aa: CASRRTGLVNEQFF

v_call: TRBV2
d_call: TRBD2
clone_size: -
j_call: TRBJ2-5
cdr3_nt: TGTGCCAGCAGTGAAGGTCTAGCGGGAGGCCAAGAGACCCAGTACTTC
cdr3_aa: CASSEGLAGGQETQYF

v_call: TRBV30
d_call: TRBD2
clone_size: -
j_call: TRBJ2-4
cdr3_nt: TGTGCCTGGAGATATGGGGGCTTGCGGGAGGCGCATCAGTACTTC
cdr3_aa: CAWRYGGLREAHQYF

v_call: TRBV5-4
d_call: -
clone_size: -
j_call: TRBJ2-5
cdr3_nt: TGTGCCAGCAGTTGGACACCACAAGAGACCCAGTACTTC
cdr3_aa: CASSWTPQETQYF

v_call: TRBV19
d_call: TRBD1
clone_size: -
j_call: TRBJ2-3
cdr3_nt: TGTGCCAGTAGTCCAGTACAGGGGGCGGGCACAGATACGCAGTATTTT
cdr3_aa: CASSPVQGAGTDTQYF

v_call: TRBV7-9
d_call: -
clone_size: few
j_call: TRBJ1-2
cdr3_nt: TGTGCCAGCAGCTTAGGGACATCCACGGGCGGCTACACCTTC
cdr3_aa: CASSLGTSTGGYTF

v_call: TRBV15
d_call: -
clone_size: -
j_call: TRBJ1-1
cdr3_nt: TGTGCCACCAGCAGCCCTCGTGGGACATCGAAAGCTTTCTTT
cdr3_aa: CATSSPRGTSKAFF

v_call: TRBV5-1
d_call: -
clone_size: few
j_call: TRBJ1-2
cdr3_nt: TGCGCCAGCAGCTTGGCTCCAGGGAACGACTATGGCTACACCTTC
cdr3_aa: CASSLAPGNDYGYTF

v_call: TRBV29-1
d_call: -
clone_size: -
j_call: TRBJ1-5
cdr3_nt: TGCAGCGTTAGCAGGGGCAATCAGCCCCAGCATTTT
cdr3_aa: CSVSRGNQPQHF

v_call: TRBV6-5
d_call: -
clone_size: few
j_call: TRBJ2-5
cdr3_nt: TGTGCCAGCAGTTACGGGACGGGAGCGGCGACCCAGTACTTC
cdr3_aa: CASSYGTGAATQYF

v_call: TRBV2
d_call: TRBD2
clone_size: -
j_call: TRBJ2-7
cdr3_nt: TGTGCCAGCAGGGGGACTAGCGCGGCCTACGAGCAGTACTTC
cdr3_aa: CASRGTSAAYEQYF

v_call: TRBV25-1
d_call: TRBD2
clone_size: -
j_call: TRBJ2-1
cdr3_nt: TGTGCCAGCAGTCCTCTCCCACTAGCGGGGGGGTACAATGAGCAGTTCTTC
cdr3_aa: CASSPLPLAGGYNEQFF

v_call: TRBV7-9
d_call: TRBD2
clone_size: -
j_call: TRBJ2-2
cdr3_nt: TGTGCCAGCAGCTTAGCCCCAACTAGCGGGAGTTTCACCGGGGAGCTGTTTTTT
cdr3_aa: CASSLAPTSGSFTGELFF

v_call: TRBV7-6
d_call: TRBD2
clone_size: -
j_call: TRBJ2-1
cdr3_nt: TGTGCCAGCAGCCCGCGGACTAGCGGGAGAGATTACAATGAGCAGTTCTTC
cdr3_aa: CASSPRTSGRDYNEQFF

v_call: TRBV10-3
d_call: -
clone_size: few
j_call: TRBJ1-1
cdr3_nt: TGTGCCATCAGTGAGTTCGGACTTGAAGCTTTCTTT
cdr3_aa: CAISEFGLEAFF

v_call: TRBV5-1
d_call: TRBD1
clone_size: few
j_call: TRBJ2-7
cdr3_nt: TGCGCCAGCAGCTGGGACAGGGCCGGTGAGCAGTACTTC
cdr3_aa: CASSWDRAGEQYF

v_call: TRBV5-1
d_call: -
clone_size: -
j_call: TRBJ1-1
cdr3_nt: TGCGCCAGCAGCTTCAAAGAAACAGGGAACACTGAAGCTTTCTTT
cdr3_aa: CASSFKETGNTEAFF

v_call: TRBV15
d_call: -
clone_size: -
j_call: TRBJ2-5
cdr3_nt: TGTGCCACCAGTTCTAAGGGGCGAGTACAAGAGACCCAGTACTTC
cdr3_aa: CATSSKGRVQETQYF

v_call: TRBV29-1
d_call: TRBD2
clone_size: few
j_call: TRBJ2-1
cdr3_nt: TGCAGCGTTATTTCGGGAGGGAGAGATCTCCTCTACAATGAGCAGTTCTTC
cdr3_aa: CSVISGGRDLLYNEQFF

v_call: TRBV5-1
d_call: -
clone_size: few
j_call: TRBJ1-1
cdr3_nt: TGCGCCAGCAGCTTGTTCCGGGGTGGCGAAGGTGAAGCTTTCTTT
cdr3_aa: CASSLFRGGEGEAFF

v_call: TRBV28
d_call: -
clone_size: -
j_call: TRBJ2-4
cdr3_nt: TGTGCCAGCAGTTTGAGGGCCGGACGGGGAGCATTGGACATTCAGTACTTC
cdr3_aa: CASSLRAGRGALDIQYF

v_call: TRBV5-1
d_call: -
clone_size: -
j_call: TRBJ1-1
cdr3_nt: TGCGCCAGCAGCCCCCCTCCAGGTTGGGTTGAAGCTTTCTTT
cdr3_aa: CASSPPPGWVEAFF

v_call: TRBV10-3
d_call: -
clone_size: few
j_call: TRBJ2-3
cdr3_nt: TGTGCCACGAGACTCACAGGGCCCGAGAATACGCAGTATTTT
cdr3_aa: CATRLTGPENTQYF

v_call: TRBV19
d_call: -
clone_size: -
j_call: TRBJ2-1
cdr3_nt: TGTGCCAGTTCATTCCGGCAGGGGCTCAATGAGCAGTTCTTC
cdr3_aa: CASSFRQGLNEQFF

v_call: TRBV7-2
d_call: -
clone_size: few
j_call: TRBJ2-1
cdr3_nt: TGTGCCAGCAGCCCCCCGGGTCGTCCGTTCTTC
cdr3_aa: CASSPPGRPFF

v_call: TRBV15
d_call: -
clone_size: few
j_call: TRBJ2-2
cdr3_nt: TGTGCCACCAGCAGAGTTCAGGGGCCGAACACCGGGGAGCTGTTTTTT
cdr3_aa: CATSRVQGPNTGELFF

v_call: TRBV29-1
d_call: TRBD2
clone_size: -
j_call: TRBJ2-4
cdr3_nt: TGCAGCGTTGACGGACTAGCGGGAGGGTTAAACATTCAGTACTTC
cdr3_aa: CSVDGLAGGLNIQYF

v_call: TRBV18
d_call: -
clone_size: -
j_call: TRBJ2-3
cdr3_nt: TGTGCCAGCTCACCAGTTTCACAGGGCCCTTCAGATACGCAGTATTTT
cdr3_aa: CASSPVSQGPSDTQYF

v_call: TRBV29-1
d_call: TRBD1
clone_size: few
j_call: TRBJ2-2
cdr3_nt: TGCAGCACCGGGACAGGGTCGACCGGGGAGCTGTTTTTT
cdr3_aa: CSTGTGSTGELFF

v_call: TRBV25-1
d_call: -
clone_size: -
j_call: TRBJ1-2
cdr3_nt: TGTGCCAGCATGAGCGGCTATGGCTACACCTTC
cdr3_aa: CASMSGYGYTF

v_call: TRBV18
d_call: TRBD1
clone_size: -
j_call: TRBJ2-5
cdr3_nt: TGTGCCAGCTCTGGGAGACAGGGCGTCCAAGAGACCCAGTACTTC
cdr3_aa: CASSGRQGVQETQYF

v_call: TRBV18
d_call: TRBD2
clone_size: -
j_call: TRBJ2-5
cdr3_nt: TGTGCCAGCTCACCGCCGGGGGGTGACCGGCAAGAGACCCAGTACTTC
cdr3_aa: CASSPPGGDRQETQYF

v_call: TRBV4-3
d_call: TRBD2
clone_size: few
j_call: TRBJ2-1
cdr3_nt: TGCGCCAGCACACCTGATCGGAAAGTTGCGGGAGTCCGGTACAATGAGCAGTTCTTC
cdr3_aa: CASTPDRKVAGVRYNEQFF

v_call: TRBV30
d_call: TRBD2
clone_size: few
j_call: TRBJ2-1
cdr3_nt: TGTGCCTGGACGGGAGCGGGAGCTGATGAGCAGTTCTTC
cdr3_aa: CAWTGAGADEQFF

v_call: TRBV6-6
d_call: TRBD2
clone_size: few
j_call: TRBJ2-5
cdr3_nt: TGTGCCAGCAGTTACCCCGCTACTAGCGGAGCCGAGACCCAGTACTTC
cdr3_aa: CASSYPATSGAETQYF

v_call: TRBV18
d_call: -
clone_size: -
j_call: TRBJ1-1
cdr3_nt: TGTGCCAGCTCATCTGGACAGAACACTGAAGCTTTCTTT
cdr3_aa: CASSSGQNTEAFF

v_call: TRBV6-1
d_call: TRBD2
clone_size: -
j_call: TRBJ2-7
cdr3_nt: TGTGCCAGCAGACTCACTAGCGCCAGCTCCTACGAGCAGTACTTC
cdr3_aa: CASRLTSASSYEQYF

v_call: TRBV28
d_call: TRBD2
clone_size: -
j_call: TRBJ2-1
cdr3_nt: TGTGCCACACAATTATGGCGGGAGGGAGGCTACAATGAGCAGTTCTTC
cdr3_aa: CATQLWREGGYNEQFF

v_call: TRBV5-4
d_call: TRBD2
clone_size: few
j_call: TRBJ2-3
cdr3_nt: TGTGCCAGCAGCTTGGATTTAAACTCAGCGGGAGGAGGCACAGATACGCAGTATTTT
cdr3_aa: CASSLDLNSAGGGTDTQYF

v_call: TRBV18
d_call: TRBD1
clone_size: -
j_call: TRBJ2-5
cdr3_nt: TGTGCCAGCTCACGACAGGGCGCTCTCCAAGAGACCCAGTACTTC
cdr3_aa: CASSRQGALQETQYF

v_call: TRBV27
d_call: -
clone_size: few
j_call: TRBJ2-4
cdr3_nt: TGTGCCAGCATTGGCCAGTACTTC
cdr3_aa: CASIGQYF

v_call: TRBV29-1
d_call: -
clone_size: -
j_call: TRBJ2-1
cdr3_nt: TGCAGCGCCCTAGTCTTCTACAATGAGCAGTTCTTC
cdr3_aa: CSALVFYNEQFF

v_call: TRBV18
d_call: TRBD1
clone_size: few
j_call: TRBJ1-2
cdr3_nt: TGTGCCAGCTCACCAATTGGACAGGGAGCTAACTATGGCTACACCTTC
cdr3_aa: CASSPIGQGANYGYTF

v_call: TRBV6-5
d_call: -
clone_size: -
j_call: TRBJ2-7
cdr3_nt: TGTGCCAGCAGTTACTCGGCGGCCAGCTCCTACGAGCAGTACTTC
cdr3_aa: CASSYSAASSYEQYF

v_call: TRBV30
d_call: -
clone_size: -
j_call: TRBJ2-3
cdr3_nt: TGTGCCTGGAGTGTACGCCAGGGGACAGATACGCAGTATTTT
cdr3_aa: CAWSVRQGTDTQYF

v_call: TRBV4-3
d_call: TRBD1
clone_size: -
j_call: TRBJ2-5
cdr3_nt: TGCGCCAGCAGCCAAGATTTATCGGGACAGGGTTTTGAGACCCAGTACTTC
cdr3_aa: CASSQDLSGQGFETQYF

v_call: TRBV10-2
d_call: TRBD1
clone_size: -
j_call: TRBJ2-1
cdr3_nt: TGCGCCAGCAGTGTTGGGACAGGGGTTGAGCAGTTCTTC
cdr3_aa: CASSVGTGVEQFF

v_call: TRBV28
d_call: TRBD1
clone_size: -
j_call: TRBJ1-5
cdr3_nt: TGTGCCAGCACTTTAAGGACAGGCCCAAATCAGCCCCAGCATTTT
cdr3_aa: CASTLRTGPNQPQHF

v_call: TRBV2
d_call: -
clone_size: few
j_call: TRBJ2-4
cdr3_nt: TGTGCCAGCAACTCAAATGCCGGCATTCAGTACTTC
cdr3_aa: CASNSNAGIQYF

v_call: TRBV4-1
d_call: -
clone_size: -
j_call: TRBJ2-2
cdr3_nt: TGCGCCAGCAGCCAAGACGGCAGGATTACCGGGGAGCTGTTTTTT
cdr3_aa: CASSQDGRITGELFF

v_call: TRBV2
d_call: -
clone_size: -
j_call: TRBJ2-1
cdr3_nt: TGTGCCAGCAGTTTGGGAGGTGAGCAGTTCTTC
cdr3_aa: CASSLGGEQFF

v_call: TRBV6-5
d_call: TRBD2
clone_size: few
j_call: TRBJ2-1
cdr3_nt: TGTGCCAGCAGGGTAGCGGGAGTGATCCATGAGCAGTTCTTC
cdr3_aa: CASRVAGVIHEQFF

v_call: TRBV7-2
d_call: TRBD2
clone_size: few
j_call: TRBJ2-7
cdr3_nt: TGTGCCAGCAGCCCCTCTCGGACTAGCGGGGCGCAGTACTTC
cdr3_aa: CASSPSRTSGAQYF